Listed below are T cell receptor beta chains from one sample, sequenced in a study of control samples from healthy donors and cancer patients. Here immunoSEQ multiplex PCR was the method, and the copy in TCRdb shows in-frame clones only, minus some. This table holds 100,000 to 110,000 clones, less than 90% found once. The sample taken for sequencing was blood. These receptors all come from a woman aged 45-59 years in good health. CDR3s include the opening cysteine and the closing phenylalanine or tryptophan. A D gene is named only where the DNA matches it firmly. Size tells how often a clone was seen (once, few, many) or the class of an expanded clone, and some rows leave it out.

d_call: TRBD1
cdr3_length: 15
j_call: TRBJ1-2
v_call: TRBV5-1
clone_size: .
cdr3_nt: TGCGCCAGCAGCTTGGAACAGGGGGCGAGCTATGGCTACACCTTC
cdr3_aa: CASSLEQGASYGYTF

d_call: TRBD1
cdr3_length: 14
j_call: TRBJ2-2
v_call: TRBV24-1
clone_size: .
cdr3_nt: TGTGCCACACGGGGACAGACAAACACCGGGGAGCTGTTTTTT
cdr3_aa: CATRGQTNTGELFF

d_call: TRBD2
cdr3_length: 17
j_call: TRBJ2-1
v_call: TRBV19
clone_size: .
cdr3_nt: TGTGCCAGTAGTATATACAGCGGGAACCCCTTCTACAATGAGCAGTTCTTC
cdr3_aa: CASSIYSGNPFYNEQFF

d_call: TRBD2
cdr3_length: 18
j_call: TRBJ2-2
v_call: TRBV5-6
clone_size: .
cdr3_nt: TGTGCCAGCAGCGACGGGACAGTTGGCGGGGGGGGGACCGGGGAGCTGTTTTTT
cdr3_aa: CASSDGTVGGGGTGELFF

d_call: .
cdr3_length: 16
j_call: TRBJ2-3
v_call: TRBV10-1
clone_size: .
cdr3_nt: TGCGCCAGCAGTGTCGGCCCCCCAGGTCGCACAGATACGCAGTATTTT
cdr3_aa: CASSVGPPGRTDTQYF

d_call: .
cdr3_length: 13
j_call: TRBJ2-7
v_call: TRBV14
clone_size: .
cdr3_nt: TGTGCCAGCAGCCGACCTAGCAGTTACGAGCAGTACTTC
cdr3_aa: CASSRPSSYEQYF

d_call: TRBD2
cdr3_length: 17
j_call: TRBJ2-3
v_call: TRBV7-6
clone_size: .
cdr3_nt: TGTGCCAGCAGCCCCTCCCTAGAGCGGGAGGTGGGAGATACGCAGTATTTT
cdr3_aa: CASSPSLEREVGDTQYF

d_call: .
cdr3_length: 13
j_call: TRBJ1-2
v_call: TRBV6-4
clone_size: once
cdr3_nt: TGTGCCAGCAGTGACGGGGGCTGGAATGGCTACACCTTC
cdr3_aa: CASSDGGWNGYTF

d_call: .
cdr3_length: 13
j_call: TRBJ1-5
v_call: TRBV6-5
clone_size: .
cdr3_nt: TGTGCCAGCAGTTCTGGGCCCTCTCAGCCCCAGCATTTT
cdr3_aa: CASSSGPSQPQHF

d_call: TRBD2
cdr3_length: 15
j_call: TRBJ2-7
v_call: TRBV5-4
clone_size: few
cdr3_nt: TGTGCCAGCAGCCGACTAGCGGGGGAGTCCTACGAGCAGTACTTC
cdr3_aa: CASSRLAGESYEQYF

d_call: .
cdr3_length: 14
j_call: TRBJ2-5
v_call: TRBV7-8
clone_size: .
cdr3_nt: TGTGCCAGCAGCGCGACTAAGTACCAAGAGACCCAGTACTTC
cdr3_aa: CASSATKYQETQYF

d_call: TRBD2
cdr3_length: 13
j_call: TRBJ2-1
v_call: TRBV24-1
clone_size: .
cdr3_nt: TGTGCCACCAGTGGGTCGGGAGGGCCTGTTTGGATCTTC
cdr3_aa: CATSGSGGPVWIF

d_call: TRBD2
cdr3_length: 16
j_call: TRBJ2-5
v_call: TRBV29-1
clone_size: .
cdr3_nt: TGCAGCGTTCAACCCCGACTAGCGGGGTTTCAAGAGACCCAGTACTTC
cdr3_aa: CSVQPRLAGFQETQYF

d_call: TRBD1
cdr3_length: 13
j_call: TRBJ2-2
v_call: TRBV19
clone_size: .
cdr3_nt: TGTGCCTCCGGGACAGGGGGCTCCGGGGAGCTGTTTTTT
cdr3_aa: CASGTGGSGELFF

d_call: TRBD2
cdr3_length: 14
j_call: TRBJ2-1
v_call: TRBV7-3
clone_size: .
cdr3_nt: TGTGCCAGCAGTTCCGGACTAGTAGGCAATGAGCAGTTCTTC
cdr3_aa: CASSSGLVGNEQFF

d_call: TRBD1
cdr3_length: 11
j_call: TRBJ1-2
v_call: TRBV20-1
clone_size: .
cdr3_nt: TGCAGTGCTTGGGACAGCAATGGCTACACCTTC
cdr3_aa: CSAWDSNGYTF

d_call: TRBD2
cdr3_length: 14
j_call: TRBJ2-5
v_call: TRBV5-1
clone_size: .
cdr3_nt: TGCGCCAGCAGGGGACTAGAGGGCCTGGAGACCCAGTACTTC
cdr3_aa: CASRGLEGLETQYF

d_call: .
cdr3_length: 13
j_call: TRBJ1-1
v_call: TRBV12-3/TRBV12-4
clone_size: .
cdr3_nt: TGTGCCAGCATCCTCTACGGGAACACTGAAGCTTTCTTT
cdr3_aa: CASILYGNTEAFF

d_call: .
cdr3_length: 13
j_call: TRBJ1-1
v_call: TRBV7-6
clone_size: .
cdr3_nt: TGTGCCAGCAGTCTTGACAGTAACACTGAAGCTTTCTTT
cdr3_aa: CASSLDSNTEAFF

d_call: TRBD1
cdr3_length: 15
j_call: TRBJ2-5
v_call: TRBV3-1/TRBV3-2
clone_size: .
cdr3_nt: TGTGCCAGCAGCCCGGGACAGGGGGTGATAGAGACCCAGTACTTC
cdr3_aa: CASSPGQGVIETQYF

d_call: .
cdr3_length: 17
j_call: TRBJ1-5
v_call: TRBV4-3
clone_size: .
cdr3_nt: TGCGCCAGCAGCCAGGCGGGGCCCCCGTATAGCAATCAGCCCCAGCATTTT
cdr3_aa: CASSQAGPPYSNQPQHF

d_call: .
cdr3_length: 15
j_call: TRBJ1-1
v_call: TRBV6-5
clone_size: .
cdr3_nt: TGTGCCAGCAGACTGGGGCGGGGGACGAACACTGAAGCTTTCTTT
cdr3_aa: CASRLGRGTNTEAFF

d_call: .
cdr3_length: 12
j_call: TRBJ2-3
v_call: TRBV30
clone_size: .
cdr3_nt: TGTGCCTGGAGTGTCATCGGAGATACGCAGTATTTT
cdr3_aa: CAWSVIGDTQYF

d_call: TRBD1
cdr3_length: 15
j_call: TRBJ2-2
v_call: TRBV11-3
clone_size: .
cdr3_nt: TGTGCCAGCAGCTTACCAGGGGGCCACACCGGGGAGCTGTTTTTT
cdr3_aa: CASSLPGGHTGELFF

d_call: .
cdr3_length: 14
j_call: TRBJ1-2
v_call: TRBV14
clone_size: .
cdr3_nt: TGTGCCAGCTCATACTTCAGGGAATTCAACCGCTACACCTTC
cdr3_aa: CASSYFREFNRYTF

d_call: TRBD1
cdr3_length: 18
j_call: TRBJ2-5
v_call: TRBV18
clone_size: .
cdr3_nt: TGTGCCAGCTCACCGGGCCCCCCGGGACAGGGGGCGGTGGAGACCCAGTACTTC
cdr3_aa: CASSPGPPGQGAVETQYF

d_call: .
cdr3_length: 16
j_call: TRBJ2-7
v_call: TRBV6-1
clone_size: .
cdr3_nt: TGTGCCAGCAGTGAAGCTAGCACCAGGTCCCCCTACGAGCAGTACTTC
cdr3_aa: CASSEASTRSPYEQYF

d_call: .
cdr3_length: 12
j_call: TRBJ1-2
v_call: TRBV19
clone_size: .
cdr3_nt: TGTGCCACCCTAGATTCTGCGTATGGCTACACCTTC
cdr3_aa: CATLDSAYGYTF

d_call: TRBD1
cdr3_length: 15
j_call: TRBJ2-1
v_call: TRBV7-6
clone_size: .
cdr3_nt: TGTGCCAGCAGCCCTTACCGGGACAGGGGGAATGAGCAGTTCTTC
cdr3_aa: CASSPYRDRGNEQFF

d_call: .
cdr3_length: 13
j_call: TRBJ2-7
v_call: TRBV2
clone_size: once
cdr3_nt: TGTGCCAGCTGGAGAAGCCTCTCCTACGAGCAGTACTTC
cdr3_aa: CASWRSLSYEQYF

d_call: TRBD1
cdr3_length: 14
j_call: TRBJ2-7
v_call: TRBV9
clone_size: .
cdr3_nt: TGTGCCAGCAGCGTCGGGACAGGGGCCTACGAGCAGTACTTC
cdr3_aa: CASSVGTGAYEQYF

d_call: TRBD2
cdr3_length: 15
j_call: TRBJ2-3
v_call: TRBV3-1/TRBV3-2
clone_size: .
cdr3_nt: TGTGCCAGCAGCCCCAGGACTAGCGGGGCAGATACGCAGTATTTT
cdr3_aa: CASSPRTSGADTQYF

d_call: .
cdr3_length: 15
j_call: TRBJ1-1
v_call: TRBV18
clone_size: few
cdr3_nt: TGTGCCAGCTCACGCTCCGGGGCCCTGAACACTGAAGCTTTCTTT
cdr3_aa: CASSRSGALNTEAFF

d_call: TRBD2
cdr3_length: 18
j_call: TRBJ2-3
v_call: TRBV7-7
clone_size: .
cdr3_nt: TGTGCCAGCAGCTTAGGGGCTAGCGGGGGTTACAGCACAGATACGCAGTATTTT
cdr3_aa: CASSLGASGGYSTDTQYF

d_call: TRBD1
cdr3_length: 18
j_call: TRBJ1-3
v_call: TRBV4-3
clone_size: .
cdr3_nt: TGCGCCAGCAGCCAAAGGGCTACAGGGGATGGCTCTGGAAACACCATATATTTT
cdr3_aa: CASSQRATGDGSGNTIYF

d_call: .
cdr3_length: 13
j_call: TRBJ2-3
v_call: TRBV5-6
clone_size: .
cdr3_nt: TGTGCCAGCAGCGACTCTAGCGCAGATACGCAGTATTTT
cdr3_aa: CASSDSSADTQYF

d_call: .
cdr3_length: 12
j_call: TRBJ1-3
v_call: TRBV9
clone_size: .
cdr3_nt: TGTGCCAGCAGCGTCTCTGGAAACACCATATATTTT
cdr3_aa: CASSVSGNTIYF

d_call: .
cdr3_length: 14
j_call: TRBJ1-2
v_call: TRBV30
clone_size: .
cdr3_nt: TGTGCCTGGCTACAGGAGGATAATGGATATGGCTACACCTTC
cdr3_aa: CAWLQEDNGYGYTF

d_call: .
cdr3_length: 15
j_call: TRBJ1-1
v_call: TRBV5-1
clone_size: .
cdr3_nt: TGCGCCAGCAGCTTGGCCGGGACCGACGCAGGGGAAGCTTTCTTT
cdr3_aa: CASSLAGTDAGEAFF

d_call: TRBD1
cdr3_length: 15
j_call: TRBJ1-6
v_call: TRBV4-2
clone_size: .
cdr3_nt: TGTGCCAGCAGCAACGCGCGGACAGGGAATTCACCCCTCCACTTT
cdr3_aa: CASSNARTGNSPLHF